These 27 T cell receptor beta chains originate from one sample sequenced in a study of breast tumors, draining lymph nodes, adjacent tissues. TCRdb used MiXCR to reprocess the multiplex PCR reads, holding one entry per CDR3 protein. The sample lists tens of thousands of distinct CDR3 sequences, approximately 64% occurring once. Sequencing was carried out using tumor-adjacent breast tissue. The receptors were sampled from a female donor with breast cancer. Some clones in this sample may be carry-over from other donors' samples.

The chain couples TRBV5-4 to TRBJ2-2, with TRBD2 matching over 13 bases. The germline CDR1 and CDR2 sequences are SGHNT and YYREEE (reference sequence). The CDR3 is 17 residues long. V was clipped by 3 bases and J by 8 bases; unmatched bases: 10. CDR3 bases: TGTGCCAGCAGCTCATCCGGGACTAGCGGGGCCGGGGGGGAGCTGTTTTTT. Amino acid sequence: CASSSSGTSGAGGELFF.

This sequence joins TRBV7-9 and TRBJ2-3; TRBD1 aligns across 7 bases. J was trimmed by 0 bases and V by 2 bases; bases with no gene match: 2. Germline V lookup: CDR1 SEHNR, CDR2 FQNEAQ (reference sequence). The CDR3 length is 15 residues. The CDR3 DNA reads TGTGCCAGCAGCTTAAGGGGGCCTAGCACAGATACGCAGTATTTT. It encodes CASSLRGPSTDTQYF.

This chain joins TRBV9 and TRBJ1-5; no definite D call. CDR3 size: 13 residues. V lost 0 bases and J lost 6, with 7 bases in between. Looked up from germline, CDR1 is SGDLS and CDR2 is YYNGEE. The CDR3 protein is CASSVDLFQPQHF. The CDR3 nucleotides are TGTGCCAGCAGCGTAGATCTATTTCAGCCCCAGCATTTT.

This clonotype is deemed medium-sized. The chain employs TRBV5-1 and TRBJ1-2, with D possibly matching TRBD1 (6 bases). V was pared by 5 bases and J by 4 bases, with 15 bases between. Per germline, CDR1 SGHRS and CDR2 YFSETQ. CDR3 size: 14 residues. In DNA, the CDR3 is TGCGCCAGCAGTTACGGACAGTCGATCTATGGCTACACCTTC. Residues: CASSYGQSIYGYTF.

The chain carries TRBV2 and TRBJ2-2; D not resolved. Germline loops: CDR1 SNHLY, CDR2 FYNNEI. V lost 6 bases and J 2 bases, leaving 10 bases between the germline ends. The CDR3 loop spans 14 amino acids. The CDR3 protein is CASSQLRNTGELFF. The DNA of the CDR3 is TGTGCCAGCAGCCAACTTAGAAACACCGGGGAGCTGTTTTTT.

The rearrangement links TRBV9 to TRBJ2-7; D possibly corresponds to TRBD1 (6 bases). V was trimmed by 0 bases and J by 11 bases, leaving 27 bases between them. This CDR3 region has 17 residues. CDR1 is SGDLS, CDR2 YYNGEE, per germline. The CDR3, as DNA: TGTGCCAGCAGCGTAGAAAATAGGGGGTTGGCCCCTAACTGTGAGTACTTC. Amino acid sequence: CASSVENRGLAPNCEYF.

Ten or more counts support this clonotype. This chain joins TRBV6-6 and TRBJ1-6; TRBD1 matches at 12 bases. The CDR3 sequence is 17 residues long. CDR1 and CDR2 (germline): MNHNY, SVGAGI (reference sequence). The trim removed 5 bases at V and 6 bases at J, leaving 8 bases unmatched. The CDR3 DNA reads TGTGCCAGCAGTCACGGGACAGGGGGCGTCGGTAATTCACCCCTCCACTTT. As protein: CASSHGTGGVGNSPLHF.

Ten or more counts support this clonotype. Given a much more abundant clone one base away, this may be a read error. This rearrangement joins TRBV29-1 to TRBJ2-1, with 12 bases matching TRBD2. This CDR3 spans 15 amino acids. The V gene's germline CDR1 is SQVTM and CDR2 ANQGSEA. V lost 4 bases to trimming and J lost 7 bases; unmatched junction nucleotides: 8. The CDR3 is CSVGRLAGALNEQFF. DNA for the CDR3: TGCAGCGTTGGGAGACTAGCGGGAGCCTTGAATGAGCAGTTCTTC.

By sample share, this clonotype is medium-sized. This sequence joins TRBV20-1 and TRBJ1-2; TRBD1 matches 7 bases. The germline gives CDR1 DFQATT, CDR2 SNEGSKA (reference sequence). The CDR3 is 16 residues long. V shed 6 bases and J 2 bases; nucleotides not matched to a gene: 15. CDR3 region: CSAPGGGGGLNYGYTF. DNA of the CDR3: TGCAGTGCCCCGGGCGGGGGAGGGGGCCTCAACTATGGCTACACCTTC.

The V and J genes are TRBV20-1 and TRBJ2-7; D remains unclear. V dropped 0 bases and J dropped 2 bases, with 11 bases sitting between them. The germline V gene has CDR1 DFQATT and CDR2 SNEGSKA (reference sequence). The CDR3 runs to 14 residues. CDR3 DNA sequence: TGCAGTGCTAGAGATTTCCACAGAACCTACGAGCAGTACTTC. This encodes CSARDFHRTYEQYF.

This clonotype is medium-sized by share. Written as DNA, the CDR3 is TGTGCCAGCGAAGGAATGAGCACTAACTATGGCTACACCTTC. Translated: CASEGMSTNYGYTF. The rearrangement links TRBV2 to TRBJ1-2; D unclear. The CDR3 consists of 14 residues. The germline V and J ends were trimmed by 8 bases and 0 bases, with 13 bases remaining between them. The germline V gene has CDR1 SNHLY and CDR2 FYNNEI.

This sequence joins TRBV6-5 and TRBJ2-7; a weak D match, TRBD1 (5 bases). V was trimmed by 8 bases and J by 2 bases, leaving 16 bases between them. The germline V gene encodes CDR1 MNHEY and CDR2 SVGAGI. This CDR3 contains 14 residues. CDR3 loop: CASRQIDRAYEQYF. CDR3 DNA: TGTGCCAGCCGGCAAATCGACAGAGCCTACGAGCAGTACTTC.

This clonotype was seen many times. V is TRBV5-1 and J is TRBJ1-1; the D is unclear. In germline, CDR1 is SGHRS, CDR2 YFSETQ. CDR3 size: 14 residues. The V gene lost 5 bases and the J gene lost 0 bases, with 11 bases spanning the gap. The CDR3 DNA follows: TGCGCCAGCAGAACAGCTCCTCTGAACACTGAAGCTTTCTTT. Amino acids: CASRTAPLNTEAFF. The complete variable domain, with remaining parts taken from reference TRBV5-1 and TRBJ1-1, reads KAGVTQTPRYLIKTRGQQVTLSCSPISGHRSVSWYQQTPGQGLQFLFEYFSETQRNKGNFPGRFSGRQFSNSRSEMNVSTLELGDSALYLCASRTAPLNTEAFFGQGTRLTVV.

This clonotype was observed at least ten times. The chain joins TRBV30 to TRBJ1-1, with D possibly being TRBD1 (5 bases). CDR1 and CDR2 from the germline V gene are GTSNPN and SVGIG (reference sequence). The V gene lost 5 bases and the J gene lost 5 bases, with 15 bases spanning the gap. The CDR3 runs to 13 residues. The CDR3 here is CAWRAAGRTEAFF. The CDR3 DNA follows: TGTGCCTGGCGTGCGGCAGGGCGGACTGAAGCTTTCTTT.

CDR3: CASRSGTDSPLHF. CDR3 bases: TGTGCCAGCAGGTCCGGGACAGATTCACCCCTCCACTTT. The chain has TRBV6-5 and TRBJ1-6, with 7 bases matching TRBD1. With V trimmed by 6 bases and J by 8 bases, 4 bases remained unmatched. The germline V gene has CDR1 MNHEY and CDR2 SVGAGI. CDR3 size: 13 residues.

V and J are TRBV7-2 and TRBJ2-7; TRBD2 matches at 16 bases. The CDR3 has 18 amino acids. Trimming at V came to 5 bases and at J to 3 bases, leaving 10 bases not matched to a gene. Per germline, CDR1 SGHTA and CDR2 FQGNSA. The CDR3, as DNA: TGTGCCAGCAGCCACATACCGGGACTAGCGGGGGGGTTCTACGAGCAGTACTTC. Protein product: CASSHIPGLAGGFYEQYF.

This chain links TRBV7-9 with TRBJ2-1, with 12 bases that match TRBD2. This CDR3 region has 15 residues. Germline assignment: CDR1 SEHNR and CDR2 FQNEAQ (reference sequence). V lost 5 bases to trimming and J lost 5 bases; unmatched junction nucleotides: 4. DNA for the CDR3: TGTGCCAGCAGCCCTTGGACTAGCGGGGACAATGAGCAGTTCTTC. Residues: CASSPWTSGDNEQFF.

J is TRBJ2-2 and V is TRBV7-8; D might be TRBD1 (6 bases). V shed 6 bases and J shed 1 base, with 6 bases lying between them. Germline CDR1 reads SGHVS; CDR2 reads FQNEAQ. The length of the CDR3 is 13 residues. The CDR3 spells CASRGGNTGELFF. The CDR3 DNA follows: TGTGCCAGCAGAGGGGGGAACACCGGGGAGCTGTTTTTT.

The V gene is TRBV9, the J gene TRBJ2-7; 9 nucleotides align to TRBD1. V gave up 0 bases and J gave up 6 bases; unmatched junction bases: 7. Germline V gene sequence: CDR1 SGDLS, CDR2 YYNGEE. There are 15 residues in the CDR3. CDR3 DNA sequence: TGTGCCAGCAGCGTAGCCTCTGACAGGGGGAGCGAGCAGTACTTC. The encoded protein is CASSVASDRGSEQYF.

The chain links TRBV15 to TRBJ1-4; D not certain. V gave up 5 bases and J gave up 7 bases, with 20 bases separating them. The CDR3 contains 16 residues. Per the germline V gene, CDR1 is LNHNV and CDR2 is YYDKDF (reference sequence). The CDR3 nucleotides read TGTGCCACCAGCGCGGGTTCGGTCACCCGGGGTGAAAAACTGTTTTTT. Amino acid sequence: CATSAGSVTRGEKLFF.

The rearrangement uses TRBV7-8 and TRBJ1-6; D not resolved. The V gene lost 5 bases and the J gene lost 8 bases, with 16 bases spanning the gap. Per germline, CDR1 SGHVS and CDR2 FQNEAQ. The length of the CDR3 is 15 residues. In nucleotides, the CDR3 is TGTGCCAGCAGCCTTATCTGGGTCGGGGATTCACCCCTCCACTTT. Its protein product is CASSLIWVGDSPLHF.

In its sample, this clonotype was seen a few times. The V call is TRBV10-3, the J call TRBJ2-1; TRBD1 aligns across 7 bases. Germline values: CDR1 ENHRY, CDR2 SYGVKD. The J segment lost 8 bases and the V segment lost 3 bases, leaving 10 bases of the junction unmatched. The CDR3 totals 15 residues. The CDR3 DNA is TGTGCCATCAGTGAAGGGGACAGAACAGACGATGAGCAGTTCTTC. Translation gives CAISEGDRTDDEQFF.

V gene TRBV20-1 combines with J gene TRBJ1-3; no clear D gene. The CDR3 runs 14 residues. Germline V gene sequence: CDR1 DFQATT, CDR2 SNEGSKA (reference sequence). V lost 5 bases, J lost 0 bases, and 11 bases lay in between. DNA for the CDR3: TGCAGTGCTTCTCCTCCAGTCTCTGGAAACACCATATATTTT. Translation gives CSASPPVSGNTIYF.

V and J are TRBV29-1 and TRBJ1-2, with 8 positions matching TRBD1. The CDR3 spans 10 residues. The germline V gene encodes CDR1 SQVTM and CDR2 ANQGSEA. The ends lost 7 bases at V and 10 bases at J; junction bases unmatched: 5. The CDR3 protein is CSAWTGNYTF. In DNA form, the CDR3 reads TGCAGCGCCTGGACAGGGAACTACACCTTC.

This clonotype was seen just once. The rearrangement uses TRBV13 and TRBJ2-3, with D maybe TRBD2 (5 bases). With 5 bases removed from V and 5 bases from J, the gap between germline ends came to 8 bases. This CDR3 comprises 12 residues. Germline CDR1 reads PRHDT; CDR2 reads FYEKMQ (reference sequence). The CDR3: CASSDGGDTQYF. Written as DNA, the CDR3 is TGTGCCAGCAGCGACGGAGGAGATACGCAGTATTTT.

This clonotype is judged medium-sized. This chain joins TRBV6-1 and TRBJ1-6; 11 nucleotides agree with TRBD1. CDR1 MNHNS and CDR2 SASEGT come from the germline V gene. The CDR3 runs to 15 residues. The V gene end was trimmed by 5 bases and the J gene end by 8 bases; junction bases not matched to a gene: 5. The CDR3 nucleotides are TGTGCCAGCAGTCCCGGGACAGGGGGTGATTCACCCCTCCACTTT. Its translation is CASSPGTGGDSPLHF.

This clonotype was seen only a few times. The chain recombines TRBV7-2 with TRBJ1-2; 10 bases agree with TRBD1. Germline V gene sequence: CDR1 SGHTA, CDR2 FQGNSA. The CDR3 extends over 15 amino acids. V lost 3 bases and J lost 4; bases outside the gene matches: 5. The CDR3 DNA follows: TGTGCCAGCAGCTTCTGGACAGGGGGAATCTATGGCTACACCTTC. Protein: CASSFWTGGIYGYTF.